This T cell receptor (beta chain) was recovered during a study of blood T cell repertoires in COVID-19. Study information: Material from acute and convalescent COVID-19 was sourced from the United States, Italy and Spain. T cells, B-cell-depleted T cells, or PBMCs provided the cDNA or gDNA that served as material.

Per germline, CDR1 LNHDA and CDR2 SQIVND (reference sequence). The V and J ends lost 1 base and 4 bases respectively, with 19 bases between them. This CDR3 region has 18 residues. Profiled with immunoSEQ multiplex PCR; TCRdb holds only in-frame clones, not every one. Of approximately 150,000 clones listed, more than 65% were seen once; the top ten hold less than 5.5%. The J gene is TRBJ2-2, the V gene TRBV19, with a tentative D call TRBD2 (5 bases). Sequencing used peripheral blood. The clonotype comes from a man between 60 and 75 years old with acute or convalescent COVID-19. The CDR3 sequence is CASSIGGYGWSLTGELFF. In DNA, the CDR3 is TGTGCCAGTAGTATAGGCGGGTACGGCTGGAGCCTCACCGGGGAGCTGTTTTTT. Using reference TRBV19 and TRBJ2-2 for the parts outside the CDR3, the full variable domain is DGGITQSPKYLFRKEGQNVTLSCEQNLNHDAMYWYRQDPGQGLRLIYYSQIVNDFQKGDIAEGYSVSREKKESFPLTVTSAQKNPTAFYLCASSIGGYGWSLTGELFFGEGSRLTVL.